This T cell receptor beta chain was observed in a study of Tregs in tolerant kidney transplant recipients. CDR1 is MNHEY, CDR2 SMNVEV, per germline (reference sequence). The CDR3 has 14 amino acids. Unmatched junction bases numbered 3, after V lost 6 bases and J lost 2 bases. Method: immunoSEQ multiplex PCR; TCRdb's copy keeps in-frame clones and lacks some. Of approximately 100,000 clones listed, over 85% are singletons. The sequence was collected from a human donor who received a combined kidney and bone marrow transplant. The sample here was CD4+ T cells from blood, taken before the transplant. The chain recombines TRBV27 with TRBJ2-1, with 8 positions matching TRBD2. DNA of the CDR3: TGTGCCAGCAGGGGAGCGGGGGCCTACAATGAGCAGTTCTTC. The encoded protein is CASRGAGAYNEQFF.